This T cell receptor beta chain derives from a study of T cells in Graves' hyperthyroidism and ophthalmopathy. Uncontrolled infection, other autoimmune disease, pregnancy or lactation disqualified patients from enrolment. There were TCR beta CDR3 regions amplified from RNA transcripts. The primer set for the first-round RT-PCR of the TCR CDR3 was HTBI. TCRdb recomputed calls from the multiplex PCR reads with MiXCR, one row per CDR3 protein. The sample carries fewer than 650,000 distinct CDR3 sequences, approximately 15% recorded once. The CDR3 has 15 residues. Germline V gene lookup returns CDR1 MNHEY and CDR2 SMNVEV (reference sequence). V was trimmed by 5 bases and J by 3 bases, leaving 14 bases between them.

The TCR was taken from a woman aged 40 to 49 with Graves' ophthalmopathy. Sequencing input: blood. This chain uses TRBV27 with TRBJ2-1; D perhaps matches TRBD2 (5 bases). This chain's CDR3 is CASSPWVGVYNEQFF. Written as DNA, the CDR3 is TGTGCCAGCAGTCCATGGGTCGGGGTCTACAATGAGCAGTTCTTC.